This T cell receptor (gamma chain) originates from a study of Vδ1+ human thymocytes. This clone came up a few times. As yet, its antigen is unknown. Alphabeta T cells were depleted, then CD3+ Vdelta1+ Vdelta2- thymocytes were FACS-sorted. The germline V gene has CDR1 GITISATS and CDR2 ISYDGTV (reference sequence). CDR3 size: 13 residues. J lost 12 bases, V lost 4 bases, and 15 bases had no gene match. Overall study results and limits: TRD repertoires were essentially private, unlike widely shared TRG clonotypes. Thymic TRG and TRD repertoires appeared highly polyclonal.

Sequences come from RNA converted to cDNA by reverse transcription. Pooled V-gene forward primers with one constant-region reverse primer generated the CDR3 amplicons by multiplex PCR. TCRdb processed the multiplex PCR reads again with the CATT caller. The sample carries roughly 11,000 gamma-chain clones, around 42% recorded once. The rearrangement joins TRGV9 to TRGJ1 or TRGJ2. This sequence originates from a boy less than two years old who had congenital heart surgery. Sequences were obtained from Vdelta1+ gamma-delta thymocytes from the thymus. The subset here: FACS-sorted CD3+ TCRalphabeta- TCRVdelta1+ TCRVdelta2- thymocytes. CDR3 protein: CALWDSFCRWKLF. CDR3 DNA: TGTGCCTTGTGGGATTCTTTTTGTCGGTGGAAACTCTTT.